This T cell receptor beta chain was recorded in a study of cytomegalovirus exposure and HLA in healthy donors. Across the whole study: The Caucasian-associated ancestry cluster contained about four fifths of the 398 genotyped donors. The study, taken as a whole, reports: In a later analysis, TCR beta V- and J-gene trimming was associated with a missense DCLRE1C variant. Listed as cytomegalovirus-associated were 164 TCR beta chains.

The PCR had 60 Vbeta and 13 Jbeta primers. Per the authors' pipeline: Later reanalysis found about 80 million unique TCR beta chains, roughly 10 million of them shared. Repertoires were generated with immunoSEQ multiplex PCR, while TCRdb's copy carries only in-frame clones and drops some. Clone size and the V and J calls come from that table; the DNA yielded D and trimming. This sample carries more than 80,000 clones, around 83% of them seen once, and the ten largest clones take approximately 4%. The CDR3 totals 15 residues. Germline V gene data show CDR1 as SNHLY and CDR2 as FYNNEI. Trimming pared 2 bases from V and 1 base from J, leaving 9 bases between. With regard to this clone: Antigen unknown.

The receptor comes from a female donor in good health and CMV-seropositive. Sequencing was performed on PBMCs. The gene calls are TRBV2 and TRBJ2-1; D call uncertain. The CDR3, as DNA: TGTGCCAGCAGTGAATATTACGGTTCCTACAATGAGCAGTTCTTC. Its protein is CASSEYYGSYNEQFF.